This T cell receptor (beta chain) was retrieved from a study of blood T cell repertoires in COVID-19. Study at large: Nucleic acid was either cDNA or gDNA, and it came from T cells, B-cell-depleted T cells, or PBMCs.

The cohort comprised adults aged 18 to 89 years residing in 24 US areas. Germline V CDR1 and CDR2: SEHNR, FQNEAQ (reference sequence). Losses at the gene ends were 5 bases for V and 10 bases for J; bases not matched to a gene: 15. CDR3 length: 17 residues. Authors' analysis steps: Amplification of reference gene primers was used by the study to estimate nucleated cell counts. TCRdb keeps only in-frame clones here, not all; method: immunoSEQ multiplex PCR. The V and J calls and the clone size are those of that table, but D and trimming were determined from the DNA. Of just over 250,000 clones listed, roughly four fifths are singletons.

The receptor was derived from a man aged 25 to 45 with acute COVID-19. This chain links TRBV7-9 with TRBJ2-1, with 12 positions matching TRBD2. Sequencing was carried out using PBMCs or T cells enriched from blood (not recorded which). The CDR3 is CASSPGRLAGESGEQFF. CDR3 DNA: TGTGCCAGCAGCCCAGGAAGACTAGCGGGAGAGTCTGGAGAGCAGTTCTTC.